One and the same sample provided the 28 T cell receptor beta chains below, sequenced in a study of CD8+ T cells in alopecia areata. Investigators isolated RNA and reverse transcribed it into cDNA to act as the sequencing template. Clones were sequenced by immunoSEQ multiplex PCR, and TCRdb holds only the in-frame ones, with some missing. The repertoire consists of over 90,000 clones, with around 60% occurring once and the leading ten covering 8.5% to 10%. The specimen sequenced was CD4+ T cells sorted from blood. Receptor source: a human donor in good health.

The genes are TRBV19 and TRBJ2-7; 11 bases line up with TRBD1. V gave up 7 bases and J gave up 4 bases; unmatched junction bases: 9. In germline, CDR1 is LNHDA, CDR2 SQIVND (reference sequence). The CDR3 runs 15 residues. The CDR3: CASKRADRGQYEQYF. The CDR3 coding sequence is TGTGCCAGTAAAAGGGCGGACAGGGGGCAGTACGAGCAGTACTTC.

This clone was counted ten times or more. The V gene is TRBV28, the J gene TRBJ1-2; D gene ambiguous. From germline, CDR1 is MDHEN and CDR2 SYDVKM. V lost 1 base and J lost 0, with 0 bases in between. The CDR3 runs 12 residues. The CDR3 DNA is TGTGCCAGCAGTTTATCTAACTATGGCTACACCTTC. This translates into CASSLSNYGYTF.

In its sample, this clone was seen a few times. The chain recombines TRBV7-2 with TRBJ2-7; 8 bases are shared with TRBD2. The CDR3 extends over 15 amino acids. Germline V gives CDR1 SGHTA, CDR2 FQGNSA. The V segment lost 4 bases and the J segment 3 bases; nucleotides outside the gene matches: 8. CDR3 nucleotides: TGTGCCAGCAGCTCTCAAGCGGGGGATTACTACGAGCAGTACTTC. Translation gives CASSSQAGDYYEQYF.

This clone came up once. The DNA for the CDR3 is TGCAGCGTTGATCTGGCGGGGGGTTACAATGAGCAGTTCTTC. It is translated as CSVDLAGGYNEQFF. The V gene is TRBV29-1, the J gene TRBJ2-1; 8 nucleotides line up with TRBD2. V was clipped by 3 bases and J by 4 bases; unmatched bases: 5. The CDR3 consists of 14 residues. Germline V gives CDR1 SQVTM, CDR2 ANQGSEA.

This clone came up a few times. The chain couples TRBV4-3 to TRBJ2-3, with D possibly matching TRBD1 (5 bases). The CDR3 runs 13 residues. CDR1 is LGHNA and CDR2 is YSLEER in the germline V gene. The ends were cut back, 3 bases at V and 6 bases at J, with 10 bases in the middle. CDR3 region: CASSHKSGDTQYF. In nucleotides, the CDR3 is TGCGCCAGCAGCCACAAGTCAGGGGATACGCAGTATTTT.

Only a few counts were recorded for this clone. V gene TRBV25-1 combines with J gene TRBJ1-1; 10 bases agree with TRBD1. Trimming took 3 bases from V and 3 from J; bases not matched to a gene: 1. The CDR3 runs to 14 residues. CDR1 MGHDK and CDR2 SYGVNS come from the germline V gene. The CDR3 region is CASSEDRGDTEAFF. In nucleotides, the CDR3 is TGTGCCAGCAGTGAGGACAGGGGGGACACTGAAGCTTTCTTT.

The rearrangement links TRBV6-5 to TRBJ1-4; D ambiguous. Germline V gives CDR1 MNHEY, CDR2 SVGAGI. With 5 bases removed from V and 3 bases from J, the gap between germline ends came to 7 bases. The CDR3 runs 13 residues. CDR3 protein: CASSIDPNEKLFF. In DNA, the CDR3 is TGTGCCAGCAGTATTGACCCTAATGAAAAACTGTTTTTT.

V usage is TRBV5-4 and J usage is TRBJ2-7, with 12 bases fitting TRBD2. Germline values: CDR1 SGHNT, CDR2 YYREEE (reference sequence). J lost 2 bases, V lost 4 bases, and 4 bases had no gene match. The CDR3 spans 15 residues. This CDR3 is CASSLAGGPPYEQYF. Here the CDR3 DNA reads TGTGCCAGCAGCCTAGCGGGGGGGCCTCCCTACGAGCAGTACTTC.

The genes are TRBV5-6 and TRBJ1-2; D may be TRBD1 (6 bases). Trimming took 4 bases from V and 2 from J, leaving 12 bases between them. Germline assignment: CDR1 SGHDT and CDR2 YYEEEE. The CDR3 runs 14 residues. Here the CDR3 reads CASSPMDRNYGYTF. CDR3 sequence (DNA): TGTGCCAGCAGCCCGATGGACAGAAACTATGGCTACACCTTC.

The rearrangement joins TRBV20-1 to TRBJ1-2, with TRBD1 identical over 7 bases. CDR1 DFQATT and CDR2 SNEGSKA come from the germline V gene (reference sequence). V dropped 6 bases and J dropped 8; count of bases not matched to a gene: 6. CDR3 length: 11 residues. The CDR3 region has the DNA TGCAGTGCCCGGACAGGTGGGGGCTACACCTTC. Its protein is CSARTGGGYTF.

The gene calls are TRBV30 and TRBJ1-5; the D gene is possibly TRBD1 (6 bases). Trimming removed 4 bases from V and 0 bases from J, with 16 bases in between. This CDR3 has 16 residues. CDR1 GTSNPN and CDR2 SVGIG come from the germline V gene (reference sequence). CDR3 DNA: TGTGCCTGGATGCGGCAGGGGTCAACTAGCAATCAGCCCCAGCATTTT. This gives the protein CAWMRQGSTSNQPQHF.

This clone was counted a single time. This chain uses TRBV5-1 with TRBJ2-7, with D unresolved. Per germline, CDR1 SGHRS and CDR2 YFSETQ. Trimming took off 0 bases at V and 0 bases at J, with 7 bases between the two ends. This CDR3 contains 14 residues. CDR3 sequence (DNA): TGCGCCAGCAGCTTGGAAAGCACCTCCTACGAGCAGTACTTC. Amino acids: CASSLESTSYEQYF. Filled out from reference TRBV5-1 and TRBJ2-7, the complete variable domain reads KAGVTQTPRYLIKTRGQQVTLSCSPISGHRSVSWYQQTPGQGLQFLFEYFSETQRNKGNFPGRFSGRQFSNSRSEMNVSTLELGDSALYLCASSLESTSYEQYFGPGTRLTVT.

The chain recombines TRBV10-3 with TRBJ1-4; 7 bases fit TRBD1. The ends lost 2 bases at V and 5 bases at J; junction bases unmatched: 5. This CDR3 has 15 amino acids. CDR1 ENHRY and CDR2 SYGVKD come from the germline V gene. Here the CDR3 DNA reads TGTGCCATCAGTGAGGTAGCAGGGGGAAATGAAAAACTGTTTTTT. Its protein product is CAISEVAGGNEKLFF.

CDR3 in amino acids: CASRNGGAGGELFF. The CDR3 DNA reads TGTGCCAGCAGAAACGGGGGTGCGGGAGGGGAGCTGTTTTTT. The chain has TRBV6-1 and TRBJ2-2; the D gene is possibly TRBD2 (6 bases). The CDR3 extends over 14 amino acids. V was cut by 6 bases and J by 8 bases, with 16 bases left in between. Germline lookup yields CDR1 MNHNS and CDR2 SASEGT.

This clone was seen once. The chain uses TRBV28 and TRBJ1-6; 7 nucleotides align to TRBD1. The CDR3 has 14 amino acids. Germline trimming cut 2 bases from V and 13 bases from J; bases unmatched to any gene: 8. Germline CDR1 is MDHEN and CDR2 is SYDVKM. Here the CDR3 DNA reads TGTGCCAGCAGTTTAAGGGCAGGGGGTGGCCCCCTCCACTTT. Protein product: CASSLRAGGGPLHF.

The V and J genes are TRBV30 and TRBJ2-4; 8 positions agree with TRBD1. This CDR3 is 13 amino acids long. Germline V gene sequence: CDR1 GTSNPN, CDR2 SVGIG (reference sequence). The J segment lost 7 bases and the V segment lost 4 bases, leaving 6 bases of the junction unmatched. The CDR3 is CAWNQGARNIQYF. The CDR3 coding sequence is TGTGCCTGGAATCAGGGGGCGAGGAACATTCAGTACTTC.

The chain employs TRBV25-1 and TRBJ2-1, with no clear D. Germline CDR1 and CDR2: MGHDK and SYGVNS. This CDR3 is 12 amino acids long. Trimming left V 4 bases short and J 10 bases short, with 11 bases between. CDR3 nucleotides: TGTGCCAGCAGTGGGTTGCCGCTAGAGCAGTTCTTC. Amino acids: CASSGLPLEQFF.

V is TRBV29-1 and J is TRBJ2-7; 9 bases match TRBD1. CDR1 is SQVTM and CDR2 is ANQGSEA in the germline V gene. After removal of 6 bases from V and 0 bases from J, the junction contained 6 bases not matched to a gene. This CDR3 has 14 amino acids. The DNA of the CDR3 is TGCAGCGTGTCGACAGGGGGGAACTCCTACGAGCAGTACTTC. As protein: CSVSTGGNSYEQYF.

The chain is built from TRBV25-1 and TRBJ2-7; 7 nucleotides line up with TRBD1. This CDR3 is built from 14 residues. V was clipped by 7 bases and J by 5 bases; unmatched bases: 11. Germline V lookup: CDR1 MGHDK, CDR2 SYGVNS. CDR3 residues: CASKRTGVYDEQYF. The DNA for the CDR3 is TGTGCCAGCAAGAGAACAGGGGTATACGACGAGCAGTACTTC.

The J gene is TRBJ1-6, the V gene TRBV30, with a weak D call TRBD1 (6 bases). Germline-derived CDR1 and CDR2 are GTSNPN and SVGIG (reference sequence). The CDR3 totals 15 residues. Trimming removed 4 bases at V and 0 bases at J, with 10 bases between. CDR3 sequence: CAWKQGSSYNSPLHF. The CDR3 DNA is TGTGCCTGGAAACAGGGAAGCTCCTATAATTCACCCCTCCACTTT.

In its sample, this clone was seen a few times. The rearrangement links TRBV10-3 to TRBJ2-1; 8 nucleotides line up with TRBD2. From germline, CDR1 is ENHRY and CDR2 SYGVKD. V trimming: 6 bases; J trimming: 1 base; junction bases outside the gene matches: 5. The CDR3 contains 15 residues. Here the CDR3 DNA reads TGTGCCATCAGCTCGGGAGGGGGATCCTACAATGAGCAGTTCTTC. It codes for CAISSGGGSYNEQFF.

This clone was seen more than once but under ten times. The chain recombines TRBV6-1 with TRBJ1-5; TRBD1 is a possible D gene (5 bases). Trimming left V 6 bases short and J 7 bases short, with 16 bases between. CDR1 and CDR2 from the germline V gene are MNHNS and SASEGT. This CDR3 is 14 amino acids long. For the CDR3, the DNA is TGTGCCAGCAGCGAGACAGCCCGTGGACAGCCCCAGCATTTT. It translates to CASSETARGQPQHF.

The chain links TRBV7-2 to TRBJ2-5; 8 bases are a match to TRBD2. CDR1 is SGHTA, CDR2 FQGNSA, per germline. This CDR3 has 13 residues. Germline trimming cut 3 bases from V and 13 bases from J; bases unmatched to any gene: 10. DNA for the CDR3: TGTGCCAGCAGCTTGGGACTAGGGGATTTTCGGTACTTC. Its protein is CASSLGLGDFRYF.

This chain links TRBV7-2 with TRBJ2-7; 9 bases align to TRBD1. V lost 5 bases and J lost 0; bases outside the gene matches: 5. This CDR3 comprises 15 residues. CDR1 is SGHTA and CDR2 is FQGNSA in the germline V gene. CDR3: CASSVGTGSSYEQYF. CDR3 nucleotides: TGTGCCAGCAGCGTTGGGACAGGGAGCTCCTACGAGCAGTACTTC.

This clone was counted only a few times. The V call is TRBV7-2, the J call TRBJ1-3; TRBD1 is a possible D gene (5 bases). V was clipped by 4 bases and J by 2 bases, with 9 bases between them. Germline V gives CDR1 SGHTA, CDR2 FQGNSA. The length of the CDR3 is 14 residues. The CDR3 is CASSWGSPGNTIYF. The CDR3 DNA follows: TGTGCCAGCAGCTGGGGGAGTCCTGGAAACACCATATATTTT.

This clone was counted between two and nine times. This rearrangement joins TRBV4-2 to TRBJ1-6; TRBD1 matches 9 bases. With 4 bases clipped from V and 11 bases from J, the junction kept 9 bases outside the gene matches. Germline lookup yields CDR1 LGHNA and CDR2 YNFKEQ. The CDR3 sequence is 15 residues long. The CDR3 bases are TGTGCCAGCAGCCCAGATTTGGGGACAGGGACACCCCTCCACTTT. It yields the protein CASSPDLGTGTPLHF.

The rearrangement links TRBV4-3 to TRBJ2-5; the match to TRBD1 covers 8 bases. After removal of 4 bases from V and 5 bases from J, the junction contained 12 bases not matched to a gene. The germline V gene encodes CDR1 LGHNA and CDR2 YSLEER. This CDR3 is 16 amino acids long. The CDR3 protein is CASSPGQVNRGETQYF. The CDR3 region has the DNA TGCGCCAGCAGCCCGGGACAGGTCAACCGAGGGGAGACCCAGTACTTC.

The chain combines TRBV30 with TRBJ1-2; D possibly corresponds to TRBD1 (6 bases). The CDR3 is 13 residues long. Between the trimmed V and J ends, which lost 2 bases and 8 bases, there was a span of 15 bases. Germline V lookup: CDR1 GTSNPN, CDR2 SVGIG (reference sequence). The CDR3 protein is CAWSRPGGEGYTF. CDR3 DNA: TGTGCCTGGAGTCGGCCGGGGGGCGAGGGCTACACCTTC.